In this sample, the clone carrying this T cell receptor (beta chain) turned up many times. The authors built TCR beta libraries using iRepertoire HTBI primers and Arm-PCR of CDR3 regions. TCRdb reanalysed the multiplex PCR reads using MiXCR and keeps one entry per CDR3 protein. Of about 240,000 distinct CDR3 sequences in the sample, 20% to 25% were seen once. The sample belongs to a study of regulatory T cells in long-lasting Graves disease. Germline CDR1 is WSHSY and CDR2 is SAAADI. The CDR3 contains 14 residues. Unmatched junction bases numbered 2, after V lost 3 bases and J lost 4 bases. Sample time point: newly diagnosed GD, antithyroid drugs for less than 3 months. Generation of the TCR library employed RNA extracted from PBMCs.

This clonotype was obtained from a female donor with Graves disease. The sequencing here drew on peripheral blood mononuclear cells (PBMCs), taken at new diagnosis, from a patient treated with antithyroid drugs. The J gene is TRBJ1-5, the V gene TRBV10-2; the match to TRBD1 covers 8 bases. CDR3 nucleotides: TGCGCCAGCAGTGAACAGGGGGAGAATCAGCCCCAGCATTTT. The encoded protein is CASSEQGENQPQHF.